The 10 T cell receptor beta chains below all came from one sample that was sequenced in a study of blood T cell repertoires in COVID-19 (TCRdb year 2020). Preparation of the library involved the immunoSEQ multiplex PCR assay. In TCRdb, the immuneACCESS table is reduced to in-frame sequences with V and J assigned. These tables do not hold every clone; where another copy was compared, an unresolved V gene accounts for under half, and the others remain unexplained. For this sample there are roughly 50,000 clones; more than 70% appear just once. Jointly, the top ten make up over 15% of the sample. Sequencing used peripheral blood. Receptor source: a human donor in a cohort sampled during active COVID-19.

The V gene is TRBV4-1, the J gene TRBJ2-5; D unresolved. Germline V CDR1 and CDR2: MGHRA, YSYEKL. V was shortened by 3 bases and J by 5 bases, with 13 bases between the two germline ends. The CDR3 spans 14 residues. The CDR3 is CASSHGFERETQYF. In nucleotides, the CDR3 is TGCGCCAGCAGCCATGGCTTCGAGAGGGAGACCCAGTACTTC.

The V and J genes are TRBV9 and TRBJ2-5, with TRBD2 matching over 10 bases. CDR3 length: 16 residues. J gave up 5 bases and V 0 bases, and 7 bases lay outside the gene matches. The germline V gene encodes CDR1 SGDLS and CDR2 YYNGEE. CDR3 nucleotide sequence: TGTGCCAGCAGCGTAGCAGGAGCGGGGGGGTATGAGACCCAGTACTTC. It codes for CASSVAGAGGYETQYF.

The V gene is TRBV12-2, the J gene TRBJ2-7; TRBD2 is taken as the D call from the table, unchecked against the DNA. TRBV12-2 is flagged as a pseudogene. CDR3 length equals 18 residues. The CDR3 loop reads CASRSLKGLAEYPYEQYF. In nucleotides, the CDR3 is TGTGCAAGTCGCTCCCTCAAAGGACTAGCGGAATACCCCTACGAGCAGTACTTC.

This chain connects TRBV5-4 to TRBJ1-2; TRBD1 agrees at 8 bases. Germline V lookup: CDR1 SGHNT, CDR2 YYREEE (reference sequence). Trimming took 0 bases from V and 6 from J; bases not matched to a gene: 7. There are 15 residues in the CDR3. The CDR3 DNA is TGTGCCAGCAGCTTGGCAGGCCGGACAGGGCATGGCTACACCTTC. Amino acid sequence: CASSLAGRTGHGYTF.

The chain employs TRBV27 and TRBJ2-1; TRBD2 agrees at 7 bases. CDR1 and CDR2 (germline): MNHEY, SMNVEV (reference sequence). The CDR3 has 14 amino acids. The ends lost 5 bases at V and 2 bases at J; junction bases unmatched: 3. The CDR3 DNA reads TGTGCCAGCAGTCCAAGCGGGGCCTACAATGAGCAGTTCTTC. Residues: CASSPSGAYNEQFF.

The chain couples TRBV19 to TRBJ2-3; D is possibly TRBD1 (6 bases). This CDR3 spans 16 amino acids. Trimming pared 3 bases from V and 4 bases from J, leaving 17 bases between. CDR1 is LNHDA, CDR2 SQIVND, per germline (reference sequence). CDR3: CASSIWVGASADTQYF. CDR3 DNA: TGTGCCAGTAGTATTTGGGTGGGGGCATCCGCAGATACGCAGTATTTT.

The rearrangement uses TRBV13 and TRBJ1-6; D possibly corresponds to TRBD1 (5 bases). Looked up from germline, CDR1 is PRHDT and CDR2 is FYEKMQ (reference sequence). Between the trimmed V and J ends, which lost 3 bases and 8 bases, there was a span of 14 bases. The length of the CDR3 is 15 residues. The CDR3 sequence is CASSFGTGVYSPLHF. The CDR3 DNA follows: TGTGCCAGCAGCTTCGGGACGGGAGTGTATTCACCCCTCCACTTT.

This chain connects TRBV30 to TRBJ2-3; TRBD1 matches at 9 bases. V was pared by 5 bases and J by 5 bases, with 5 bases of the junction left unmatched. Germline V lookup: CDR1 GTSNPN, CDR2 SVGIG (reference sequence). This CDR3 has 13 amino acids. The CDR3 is CAWGTGNGDTQYF. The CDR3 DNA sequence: TGTGCCTGGGGGACAGGGAATGGAGATACGCAGTATTTT. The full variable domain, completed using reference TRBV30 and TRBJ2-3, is SQTIHQWPATLVQPVGSPLSLECTVEGTSNPNLYWYRQAAGRGLQLLFYSVGIGQISSEVPQNLSASRPQDRQFILSSKKLLLSDSGFYLCAWGTGNGDTQYFGPGTRLTVL.

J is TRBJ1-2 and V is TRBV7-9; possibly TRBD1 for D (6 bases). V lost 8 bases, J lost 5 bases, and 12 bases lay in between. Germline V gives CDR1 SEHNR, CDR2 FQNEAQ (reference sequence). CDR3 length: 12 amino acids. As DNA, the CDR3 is TGTGCCAGCGGTGACAGGACTTATGGCTACACCTTC. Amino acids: CASGDRTYGYTF.

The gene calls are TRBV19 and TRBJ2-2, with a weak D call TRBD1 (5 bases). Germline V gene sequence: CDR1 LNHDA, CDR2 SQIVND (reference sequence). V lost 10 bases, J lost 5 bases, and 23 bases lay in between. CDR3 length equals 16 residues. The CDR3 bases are TGTGCCACTACCCGGGTTAGGGGCTTATGGACCGGGGAGCTGTTTTTT. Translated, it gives CATTRVRGLWTGELFF.